These 25 T cell receptor beta chains came from one sample sequenced in a study of blood T cell repertoires in COVID-19. Clones were sequenced by immunoSEQ multiplex PCR, and TCRdb holds only the in-frame ones, with some missing. Among more than 20,000 clones, roughly nine tenths were seen once, and the ten largest hold 19%. The sample taken for sequencing was peripheral blood. The origin of the receptors is a human donor in a cohort sampled during active COVID-19.

The chain joins TRBV5-1 to TRBJ2-1, with 14 bases matching TRBD2. CDR1 is SGHRS, CDR2 YFSETQ, per germline. This CDR3 is built from 18 residues. After removal of 4 bases from V and 0 bases from J, the junction contained 6 bases not matched to a gene. CDR3 protein: CASSLGTSGGSSYNEQFF. For the CDR3, the DNA is TGCGCCAGCAGCCTCGGGACTAGCGGGGGTAGCTCCTACAATGAGCAGTTCTTC.

The V gene is TRBV10-3, the J gene TRBJ2-5, with 9 bases matching TRBD1. Germline CDR1 is ENHRY and CDR2 is SYGVKD. J lost 5 bases, V lost 5 bases, and 3 bases had no gene match. The CDR3 runs 13 residues. CDR3 DNA: TGTGCCATCAGTAACAGGGGGCCGGAGACCCAGTACTTC. It translates to CAISNRGPETQYF.

This clone was observed a single time. The chain employs TRBV18 and TRBJ2-7, with 8 positions matching TRBD1. Trimming cost V 3 bases and J 10 bases; bases outside gene matches: 17. The germline V gene has CDR1 KGHSH and CDR2 LQKENI. The CDR3 has 16 amino acids. The DNA for the CDR3 is TGTGCCAGCTCACCGAGTGGAAGTAACAGGGGGTTATCTCAGTACTTC. This encodes CASSPSGSNRGLSQYF.

The chain employs TRBV7-6 and TRBJ2-2; the D gene is possibly TRBD1 (6 bases). The CDR3 is 15 amino acids. The V end was cut by 5 bases, the J end by 5 bases, with 15 bases between. Germline CDR1 is SGHVS and CDR2 is FNYEAQ. Here the CDR3 DNA reads TGTGCCAGCAGCCGGACGCCGGACAGTACCGGGGAGCTGTTTTTT. Its translation is CASSRTPDSTGELFF.

DNA of the CDR3: TGTGCCAGTTCTAGCTCCTATAATTCACCCCTCCACTTT. Translating gives CASSSSYNSPLHF. This chain connects TRBV28 to TRBJ1-6; D unresolved. Trimming stripped 9 bases from V and 0 bases from J, with 6 bases between. The length of the CDR3 is 13 residues. Germline loops: CDR1 MDHEN, CDR2 SYDVKM.

This rearrangement joins TRBV27 to TRBJ1-2; D is possibly TRBD1 (5 bases). The CDR3 extends over 12 amino acids. Germline V gene lookup returns CDR1 MNHEY and CDR2 SMNVEV (reference sequence). Trimming took 6 bases from V and 2 from J, leaving 7 bases between them. The CDR3 protein is CASSRQNYGYTF. The CDR3 DNA reads TGTGCCAGCAGCCGACAGAACTATGGCTACACCTTC.

The chain couples TRBV6-5 to TRBJ1-1, with D possibly being TRBD1 (6 bases). CDR1 and CDR2 from the germline V gene are MNHEY and SVGAGI. V was pared by 5 bases and J by 1 base, with 8 bases between. This CDR3 has 13 residues. The CDR3 coding sequence is TGTGCCAGCAGTCTGGGACAGAACACTGAAGCTTTCTTT. It encodes CASSLGQNTEAFF.

The gene calls are TRBV29-1 and TRBJ2-7; 7 nucleotides line up with TRBD1. Trimming cost V 6 bases and J 7 bases; bases outside gene matches: 12. This CDR3 contains 13 residues. The germline V gene has CDR1 SQVTM and CDR2 ANQGSEA. This chain's CDR3 is CSVGTASLTEQYF. DNA for the CDR3: TGCAGCGTGGGGACAGCGAGTTTGACAGAGCAGTACTTC.

This clone occurred once. The V and J genes are TRBV18 and TRBJ2-3; TRBD2 matches at 15 bases. V shed 4 bases and J 8 bases; nucleotides not matched to a gene: 10. This CDR3 region has 17 residues. CDR1 and CDR2 from the germline V gene are KGHSH and LQKENI. The CDR3 DNA reads as TGTGCCAGCTCACTCAACTCGGGACTAGCGGGAGGCGCTACGCAGTATTTT. Translating gives CASSLNSGLAGGATQYF.

This sequence joins TRBV7-9 and TRBJ2-3; 9 bases agree with TRBD2. J gave up 2 bases and V 5 bases, and 5 bases lay outside the gene matches. Per germline, CDR1 SEHNR and CDR2 FQNEAQ (reference sequence). There are 15 residues in the CDR3. As DNA, the CDR3 is TGTGCCAGCAGCCAGCTAGCGGGGATCACAGATACGCAGTATTTT. Protein sequence: CASSQLAGITDTQYF.

The chain recombines TRBV5-1 with TRBJ1-4; a weak D match, TRBD1 (6 bases). The ends were cut back, 0 bases at V and 3 bases at J, with 12 bases in the middle. The germline CDR1 and CDR2 sequences are SGHRS and YFSETQ. The CDR3 is 16 amino acids. CDR3 region: CASSLGPGGSNEKLFF. The CDR3, as DNA: TGCGCCAGCAGCTTGGGCCCGGGGGGCTCTAATGAAAAACTGTTTTTT.

The chain combines TRBV4-1 with TRBJ2-7, with D tentatively TRBD1 (7 bases). The V gene's germline CDR1 is MGHRA and CDR2 YSYEKL. Trimming took off 4 bases at V and 4 bases at J, with 14 bases between the two ends. This CDR3 is built from 14 residues. CDR3 residues: CASSPRTGGYEQYF. Written as DNA, the CDR3 is TGCGCCAGCAGCCCGCGGACAGGAGGGTACGAGCAGTACTTC.

The chain recombines TRBV15 with TRBJ1-1; 7 positions agree with TRBD1. There are 14 residues in the CDR3. Unmatched junction bases numbered 5, after V lost 0 bases and J lost 7 bases. Germline V CDR1 and CDR2: LNHNV, YYDKDF (reference sequence). The CDR3 loop reads CATSRDRGLSEAFF. The CDR3 DNA reads as TGTGCCACCAGCAGAGACAGGGGGTTGAGTGAAGCTTTCTTT.

This chain joins TRBV5-1 and TRBJ1-1; TRBD1 might be the D (6 bases). The V gene lost 1 base and the J gene lost 3 bases, with 16 bases spanning the gap. This CDR3 contains 16 residues. Germline loops: CDR1 SGHRS, CDR2 YFSETQ. CDR3 residues: CASSLWSGEKYTEAFF. The CDR3 coding sequence is TGCGCCAGCAGCTTGTGGTCAGGGGAGAAATACACTGAAGCTTTCTTT.

This sequence joins TRBV28 and TRBJ1-2; D gene uncertain. Trimming shortened V by 4 bases and J by 2 bases, and 5 bases separated the two germline ends. Per the germline V gene, CDR1 is MDHEN and CDR2 is SYDVKM. The CDR3 is 12 amino acids. CDR3 DNA: TGTGCCAGCAGTTCGCAGAACTATGGCTACACCTTC. It encodes CASSSQNYGYTF.

The rearrangement uses TRBV19 and TRBJ1-5, with 10 bases identical to TRBD1. CDR3 length equals 14 residues. Germline V gene lookup returns CDR1 LNHDA and CDR2 SQIVND (reference sequence). The V gene end was trimmed by 9 bases and the J gene end by 4 bases; junction bases not matched to a gene: 6. CDR3 in amino acids: CASQDRGKNQPQHF. The CDR3 coding sequence is TGTGCCAGCCAGGACAGGGGGAAAAATCAGCCCCAGCATTTT.

This chain connects TRBV5-4 to TRBJ2-7; perhaps TRBD1 as D (6 bases). The germline V and J ends were trimmed by 1 base and 4 bases, with 9 bases remaining between them. The CDR3 spans 13 residues. The germline gives CDR1 SGHNT, CDR2 YYREEE (reference sequence). As DNA, the CDR3 is TGTGCCAGCAGCTTGAGGGACAATTACGAGCAGTACTTC. Residues: CASSLRDNYEQYF.

CDR3 in DNA: TGCGCCAGCAGCCAAGGACAGAGTAATTCACCCCTCCACTTT. Translating gives CASSQGQSNSPLHF. The genes are TRBV4-1 and TRBJ1-6, with D possibly being TRBD1 (5 bases). CDR1 is MGHRA, CDR2 YSYEKL, per germline. Trimming shortened V by 1 base and J by 6 bases, and 7 bases separated the two germline ends. This CDR3 spans 14 amino acids.

The J gene is TRBJ1-1, the V gene TRBV5-1; 11 nucleotides match TRBD1. Per germline, CDR1 SGHRS and CDR2 YFSETQ. V shed 5 bases, J shed 6 bases, and the junction held 6 bases outside the gene matches. This CDR3 spans 14 amino acids. The CDR3 protein is CASRWTGGFAEAFF. The CDR3 DNA reads TGCGCCAGCAGGTGGACAGGGGGCTTCGCTGAAGCTTTCTTT.

This clone was picked up one time. The J gene is TRBJ2-3, the V gene TRBV9, with a tentative D call TRBD2 (5 bases). V was clipped by 4 bases and J by 1 base, with 13 bases between them. Germline-derived CDR1 and CDR2 are SGDLS and YYNGEE. CDR3 size: 15 residues. The CDR3 coding sequence is TGTGCCAGCAGCTCTCGGGGTTCCGGCACAGATACGCAGTATTTT. Residues: CASSSRGSGTDTQYF.

This clone was counted between two and nine times. This chain connects TRBV30 to TRBJ1-2; D is undetermined. The germline V gene has CDR1 GTSNPN and CDR2 SVGIG (reference sequence). The CDR3 spans 13 residues. V gave up 0 bases and J gave up 4 bases, with 9 bases separating them. CDR3: CAWSVLLSYGYTF. Here the CDR3 DNA reads TGTGCCTGGAGTGTACTTTTGAGCTATGGCTACACCTTC.

The chain carries TRBV19 and TRBJ1-2; 9 bases map to TRBD1. CDR3 length equals 16 residues. CDR1 LNHDA and CDR2 SQIVND come from the germline V gene (reference sequence). J gave up 0 bases and V 7 bases, and 9 bases lay outside the gene matches. The CDR3 here is CASTQPGQGANYGYTF. Written as DNA, the CDR3 is TGTGCCAGTACCCAACCGGGACAGGGTGCTAACTATGGCTACACCTTC.

This chain joins TRBV10-3 and TRBJ1-2; weak D call: TRBD1 (5 bases). V lost 7 bases and J lost 10, with 13 bases in between. Germline values: CDR1 ENHRY, CDR2 SYGVKD. The CDR3 loop spans 11 amino acids. The CDR3 sequence is CAIKGVLNYTF. Here the CDR3 DNA reads TGTGCCATCAAAGGGGTGCTAAACTACACCTTC.

V usage is TRBV29-1 and J usage is TRBJ2-2; 7 positions match TRBD1. The ends lost 3 bases at V and 2 bases at J; junction bases unmatched: 3. The CDR3 covers 14 residues. CDR1 is SQVTM, CDR2 ANQGSEA, per germline. CDR3 loop: CSVEGTENTGELFF. CDR3 sequence (DNA): TGCAGCGTTGAGGGGACAGAAAACACCGGGGAGCTGTTTTTT.

The J gene is TRBJ1-2, the V gene TRBV6-5, with 8 bases lining up with TRBD1. This CDR3 is built from 15 residues. The germline V gene has CDR1 MNHEY and CDR2 SVGAGI. V gave up 0 bases and J gave up 5 bases; unmatched junction bases: 5. The CDR3 loop is CASSYSDRAVYGYTF. The CDR3 coding sequence is TGTGCCAGCAGTTACTCGGACAGGGCGGTTTATGGCTACACCTTC.